A selection of T cell receptor beta chains follows, all from one sample in a study of vaccination and CD4 T cells after COVID-19. Their cognate antigens are unknown. Via MiXCR, TCRdb re-called the PCR reads, giving one row per CDR3 protein. The sample includes over 10,000 distinct CDR3 sequences, approximately 56% of them seen just once. Sequencing was carried out using CD4+ T cells from blood, cultured in vitro. These TCRs come from a human donor who had recovered from COVID-19. The CDR3 runs from the conserved cysteine through the conserved F or W. A D gene is named only where the DNA matches it firmly.

V,D,J,CDR3
TRBV6-1,TRBD2,TRBJ2-1,CASSGLAVSSYNEQFF
TRBV24-1,.,TRBJ1-5,CATQAPNQPQHF
TRBV12-3/TRBV12-4,TRBD1,TRBJ1-3,CASSPGQGGGNTIYF
TRBV5-1,TRBD2,TRBJ2-5,CASSPWGGQETQYF
TRBV7-8,.,TRBJ2-7,CASSLVRTRSYEQYF
TRBV30,.,TRBJ2-6,CAWSGDIGANVLTF
TRBV20-1,TRBD2,TRBJ2-3,CSAGTPSGRTDTQYF
TRBV11-3,.,TRBJ1-1,CASSFSRIPEAFF
TRBV30,TRBD1,TRBJ2-7,CAWSRDRGYEQYF
TRBV5-5,.,TRBJ1-6,CASSASNSPLHF
TRBV6-4,.,TRBJ2-5,CASSLTATSGAQYF
TRBV12-3/TRBV12-4,TRBD1,TRBJ1-2,CASRATGGGGYTF
TRBV10-3,.,TRBJ2-3,CAISGDILASTDTQYF
TRBV6-5,.,TRBJ1-2,CASSFQGAYGYTF
TRBV7-2,.,TRBJ1-4,CASSSRTNEKLFF
TRBV9,.,TRBJ2-2,CASRGRQGAAGELFF
TRBV19,TRBD2,TRBJ2-3,CASSELSGRATDTQYF
TRBV21-1,.,TRBJ1-6,CASSPPTGSYISPLHF